The 27 T cell receptor beta chains listed next were all sequenced from one sample in a study of blood T cell repertoires in COVID-19. Profiled with immunoSEQ multiplex PCR; TCRdb holds only in-frame clones, not every one. The sample yields about 130,000 clones, around 78% seen once. Sequenced input: peripheral blood. These TCRs come from a human donor in a cohort sampled during active COVID-19.

The rearrangement joins TRBV4-1 to TRBJ2-5; 8 bases agree with TRBD2. With 3 bases clipped from V and 4 bases from J, the junction kept 7 bases outside the gene matches. CDR3 size: 15 residues. Germline V gives CDR1 MGHRA, CDR2 YSYEKL. The DNA for the CDR3 is TGCGCCAGCAGCCACACCCCGGGACTAGTAGAGACCCAGTACTTC. Its protein product is CASSHTPGLVETQYF.

This chain links TRBV2 with TRBJ1-5; 8 positions agree with TRBD1. Unmatched junction bases numbered 6, after V lost 5 bases and J lost 0 bases. Germline V gives CDR1 SNHLY, CDR2 FYNNEI. The CDR3 covers 16 residues. In nucleotides, the CDR3 is TGTGCCAGCAGTCGGAGGACAGGGTATAGCAATCAGCCCCAGCATTTT. Translation gives CASSRRTGYSNQPQHF.

The chain combines TRBV30 with TRBJ2-1; 12 bases align to TRBD2. The CDR3 loop spans 16 amino acids. Germline V gene sequence: CDR1 GTSNPN, CDR2 SVGIG (reference sequence). J was trimmed by 2 bases and V by 5 bases; bases with no gene match: 7. The CDR3, as DNA: TGTGCCTGGGCCACTGGACTAGCGGGGCCCTACAATGAGCAGTTCTTC. This encodes CAWATGLAGPYNEQFF.

The genes are TRBV4-1 and TRBJ2-6; D may be TRBD2 (6 bases). The CDR3 covers 20 residues. V shed 1 base and J shed 1 base, with 20 bases lying between them. Germline V gives CDR1 MGHRA, CDR2 YSYEKL. CDR3: CASSQGRGGRPGSGANVLTF. CDR3 sequence (DNA): TGCGCCAGCAGCCAAGGGAGGGGAGGCAGGCCAGGTTCTGGGGCCAACGTCCTGACTTTC.

V usage is TRBV28 and J usage is TRBJ1-5; D may be TRBD1 (5 bases). The CDR3 loop spans 15 amino acids. V was shortened by 3 bases and J by 1 base, with 10 bases between the two germline ends. CDR1 is MDHEN and CDR2 is SYDVKM in the germline V gene. CDR3 bases: TGTGCCAGCAGTTTGACCGGGGGGAGCAATCAGCCCCAGCATTTT. Its translation: CASSLTGGSNQPQHF.

The V and J genes are TRBV7-3 and TRBJ2-1; 7 bases are shared with TRBD2. Germline lookup yields CDR1 SGHTA and CDR2 FQGTGA. With V trimmed by 2 bases and J by 9 bases, 10 bases remained unmatched. CDR3 size: 15 residues. In DNA form, the CDR3 reads TGTGCCAGCAGCTTACGGTCCCGGGGGGAGGGTGAGCAGTTCTTC. Translated: CASSLRSRGEGEQFF.

In its sample, this clone was seen a few times. This chain uses TRBV7-9 with TRBJ2-7; the match to TRBD1 covers 7 bases. With V trimmed by 4 bases and J by 3 bases, 9 bases remained unmatched. This CDR3 spans 15 amino acids. CDR1 SEHNR and CDR2 FQNEAQ come from the germline V gene (reference sequence). The CDR3 spells CASSYPATGNYEQYF. CDR3 bases: TGTGCCAGCAGCTACCCGGCGACAGGGAACTACGAGCAGTACTTC.

The chain couples TRBV6-5 to TRBJ2-7; 8 bases line up with TRBD1. Germline V gene data show CDR1 as MNHEY and CDR2 as SVGAGI. The length of the CDR3 is 16 residues. V shed 2 bases and J 3 bases; nucleotides not matched to a gene: 9. The CDR3 sequence is CASSYPKGTGGYEQYF. CDR3 DNA sequence: TGTGCCAGCAGTTACCCGAAAGGGACAGGAGGCTACGAGCAGTACTTC.

The V gene is TRBV7-9, the J gene TRBJ2-5; no clear D. The germline CDR1 and CDR2 sequences are SEHNR and FQNEAQ (reference sequence). There are 15 residues in the CDR3. V was cut by 5 bases and J by 4 bases, with 17 bases left in between. The CDR3 DNA reads TGTGCCAGCAGCCCAGATAGAAGAGGAAGAGAGACCCAGTACTTC. Protein sequence: CASSPDRRGRETQYF.

The rearrangement uses TRBV18 and TRBJ1-2; D is unclear. The CDR3 sequence is 14 residues long. CDR1 and CDR2 (germline): KGHSH, LQKENI. V was pared by 3 bases and J by 2 bases, with 10 bases between. The CDR3 spells CASSPSGENYGYTF. In DNA, the CDR3 is TGTGCCAGCTCACCCTCCGGGGAAAACTATGGCTACACCTTC.

The chain uses TRBV5-4 and TRBJ1-5; D is possibly TRBD1 (6 bases). Trimming removed 0 bases at V and 11 bases at J, with 12 bases between. CDR3 length: 13 amino acids. Germline CDR1 is SGHNT and CDR2 is YYREEE (reference sequence). This CDR3 reads CASSLDRDPTQHF. The DNA for the CDR3 is TGTGCCAGCAGCTTGGACAGGGATCCGACCCAGCATTTT. The variable domain in full, completed from reference TRBV5-4 and TRBJ1-5, reads ETGVTQSPTHLIKTRGQQVTLRCSSQSGHNTVSWYQQALGQGPQFIFQYYREEENGRGNFPPRFSGLQFPNYSSELNVNALELDDSALYLCASSLDRDPTQHFGDGTRLSIL.

This chain connects TRBV30 to TRBJ1-4, with D possibly matching TRBD1 (6 bases). CDR1 GTSNPN and CDR2 SVGIG come from the germline V gene (reference sequence). The CDR3 is 13 residues long. The V and J ends lost 5 bases and 4 bases respectively, with 11 bases between them. The CDR3 nucleotides read TGTGCCTGGGGGGCAGGGGTTAATGAAAAACTGTTTTTT. Residues: CAWGAGVNEKLFF.

The genes are TRBV7-9 and TRBJ2-7; D remains unclear. V dropped 1 base and J dropped 4 bases, with 8 bases sitting between them. The CDR3 runs 13 residues. CDR1 and CDR2 (germline): SEHNR, FQNEAQ (reference sequence). The CDR3 loop reads CASSLVGEYEQYF. The CDR3 DNA reads TGTGCCAGCAGCTTAGTTGGAGAATACGAGCAGTACTTC. Using reference TRBV7-9 and TRBJ2-7 for the parts outside the CDR3, the full variable domain is DTGVSQNPRHKITKRGQNVTFRCDPISEHNRLYWYRQTLGQGPEFLTYFQNEAQLEKSRLLSDRFSAERPKGSFSTLEIQRTEQGDSAMYLCASSLVGEYEQYFGPGTRLTVT.

The chain recombines TRBV5-1 with TRBJ1-2; D uncertain. This CDR3 has 15 residues. V was shortened by 1 base and J by 8 bases, with 18 bases between the two germline ends. Germline values: CDR1 SGHRS, CDR2 YFSETQ. This CDR3 reads CASSLNAGRAGGYTF. The CDR3 DNA reads TGCGCCAGCAGCTTGAATGCGGGTCGCGCAGGAGGCTACACCTTC.

The J gene is TRBJ2-7, the V gene TRBV18; the D gene is possibly TRBD1 (5 bases). There are 13 residues in the CDR3. Germline loops: CDR1 KGHSH, CDR2 LQKENI. The ends were cut back, 3 bases at V and 0 bases at J, with 6 bases in the middle. The CDR3 DNA sequence: TGTGCCAGCTCACCCAGGGACTCCTACGAGCAGTACTTC. Protein: CASSPRDSYEQYF.

This chain uses TRBV7-9 with TRBJ1-1, with D maybe TRBD1 (5 bases). The length of the CDR3 is 17 residues. V lost 1 base and J lost 3, with 18 bases in between. Germline CDR1 reads SEHNR; CDR2 reads FQNEAQ (reference sequence). CDR3 sequence reads: CASSLEGRASGHTEAFF. The CDR3 DNA reads as TGTGCCAGCAGCTTAGAAGGCAGGGCTAGTGGGCACACTGAAGCTTTCTTT.

V gene TRBV7-8 combines with J gene TRBJ1-5; D call uncertain. Trimming removed 5 bases from V and 5 bases from J, with 16 bases in between. Germline lookup yields CDR1 SGHVS and CDR2 FQNEAQ. The CDR3 loop spans 15 amino acids. CDR3 amino acids: CASSQGGHMDQPQHF. CDR3 DNA: TGTGCCAGCAGCCAAGGAGGTCATATGGATCAGCCCCAGCATTTT.

This clone is a singleton in its sample. This chain connects TRBV5-1 to TRBJ2-7, with 9 nucleotides matching TRBD2. This CDR3 spans 14 amino acids. Unmatched junction bases numbered 1, after V lost 3 bases and J lost 0 bases. CDR1 is SGHRS, CDR2 YFSETQ, per germline. In nucleotides, the CDR3 is TGCGCCAGCAGCTCTAGCGGGGACTCCTACGAGCAGTACTTC. Its protein is CASSSSGDSYEQYF.

V usage is TRBV15 and J usage is TRBJ1-2; the D gene is possibly TRBD1 (6 bases). Germline V gene lookup returns CDR1 LNHNV and CDR2 YYDKDF (reference sequence). CDR3 length equals 14 residues. With 4 bases removed from V and 5 bases from J, the gap between germline ends came to 14 bases. The CDR3 reads CATSTGGDLYGYTF. CDR3 coding DNA: TGTGCCACCAGCACGGGGGGCGATCTGTATGGCTACACCTTC.

The chain carries TRBV6-5 and TRBJ1-2, with a possible D match to TRBD1 (5 bases). With 6 bases removed from V and 5 bases from J, the gap between germline ends came to 16 bases. The CDR3 sequence is 14 residues long. Germline V CDR1 and CDR2: MNHEY, SVGAGI. DNA of the CDR3: TGTGCCAGCAGATACCTGACGGGGGATTATGGCTACACCTTC. The encoded protein is CASRYLTGDYGYTF.

The count of this clone is one. The chain is built from TRBV18 and TRBJ2-4; 8 nucleotides align to TRBD2. J was trimmed by 8 bases and V by 2 bases; bases with no gene match: 2. The CDR3 has 13 residues. Germline lookup yields CDR1 KGHSH and CDR2 LQKENI. The CDR3 DNA reads as TGTGCCAGCTCACCAAACGGGAGGGACATTCAGTACTTC. Translation: CASSPNGRDIQYF.

This chain links TRBV9 with TRBJ1-3; no definite D call. CDR3 length: 13 amino acids. Germline CDR1 reads SGDLS; CDR2 reads YYNGEE. V was clipped by 2 bases and J by 4 bases, with 7 bases between them. The chain's CDR3 is CASSVSPGNTIYF. The CDR3 nucleotides are TGTGCCAGCAGCGTTAGCCCCGGAAACACCATATATTTT.

A word on this clone: This CDR3 is also generated by other DNA sequences in the sample. This rearrangement joins TRBV28 to TRBJ2-7; TRBD1 matches 7 bases. V lost 5 bases, J lost 4 bases, and 2 bases stayed unmatched. The CDR3 consists of 12 residues. The germline V gene has CDR1 MDHEN and CDR2 SYDVKM. CDR3 region: CASSLRGYEQYF. The CDR3 region has the DNA TGTGCCAGCAGTCTCAGGGGGTACGAGCAGTACTTC. The variable domain in full, with the rest retrieved from reference TRBV28 and TRBJ2-7, is DVKVTQSSRYLVKRTGEKVFLECVQDMDHENMFWYRQDPGLGLRLIYFSYDVKMKEKGDIPEGYSVSREKKERFSLILESASTNQTSMYLCASSLRGYEQYFGPGTRLTVT.

There are a few counts of this clone. The chain combines TRBV5-1 with TRBJ1-5; 7 bases align to TRBD1. The germline CDR1 and CDR2 sequences are SGHRS and YFSETQ. This CDR3 is built from 15 residues. J gave up 6 bases and V 4 bases, and 10 bases lay outside the gene matches. The CDR3 loop reads CASSLGIGGVQPQHF. The CDR3 DNA reads TGCGCCAGCAGCCTTGGTATAGGGGGCGTTCAGCCCCAGCATTTT.

V and J are TRBV19 and TRBJ2-7; 8 positions agree with TRBD1. The germline V gene encodes CDR1 LNHDA and CDR2 SQIVND (reference sequence). V lost 4 bases and J lost 6; bases outside the gene matches: 2. The CDR3 covers 12 residues. The CDR3 reads CASSTTGVEQYF. DNA of the CDR3: TGTGCCAGTAGTACGACAGGGGTCGAGCAGTACTTC. The full variable domain, rest sourced from reference TRBV19 and TRBJ2-7, is DGGITQSPKYLFRKEGQNVTLSCEQNLNHDAMYWYRQDPGQGLRLIYYSQIVNDFQKGDIAEGYSVSREKKESFPLTVTSAQKNPTAFYLCASSTTGVEQYFGPGTRLTVT.

V and J are TRBV6-4 and TRBJ1-6, with D hard to call. Germline V lookup: CDR1 MRHNA, CDR2 SNTAGT. This CDR3 contains 14 residues. Deletions cut 4 bases from V and 7 bases from J, with 11 bases between. The chain's CDR3 is CASSADGENSPLHF. The CDR3 bases are TGTGCCAGCAGTGCTGACGGGGAAAATTCACCCCTCCACTTT.

The chain has TRBV11-2 and TRBJ2-7; maybe TRBD2 (6 bases). The length of the CDR3 is 16 residues. Germline V gene data show CDR1 as SGHAT and CDR2 as FQNNGV. The V end was cut by 4 bases, the J end by 3 bases, with 19 bases between. Here the CDR3 DNA reads TGTGCCAGCAGCTGGATCCCGGGACTCCACGTCTACGAGCAGTACTTC. It is translated as CASSWIPGLHVYEQYF.